The present T cell receptor (beta chain) was sequenced within a study of T cell clonality in common variable immunodeficiency. This clone was recorded at least ten times. Its antigen is undetermined. The missing CDR3 end, 3 residues past where the read stops, is filled in from the germline J gene. Patients and controls were mostly of Caucasian heritage. The CDR3 consists of 13 residues. Germline values: CDR1 SQVTM, CDR2 ANQGSEA. Trimming pared 7 bases from V and 6 bases from J, leaving 19 bases between. Overall study findings and caveats: Compared with controls, CVID subjects had fewer shared TCRbeta clones. Reportedly, TCR beta sequences from common variable immunodeficiency showed fewer deletions and N-nucleotide insertions.

CVID and control samples used equivalent genomic DNA input. Profiling relied on immunoSEQ multiplex PCR, and the TCRdb table lists in-frame clones only, not all of them. The sample has approximately 58,000 clones, none seen only once. The chain links TRBV29-1 to TRBJ2-7; TRBD1 might be the D (6 bases). The material sequenced was peripheral blood mononuclear cells. This TCR was sampled from a person aged 18 to 70 in good health. The CDR3 loop is CSGIQGYGGEQYF. Incomplete CDR3 DNA: TGCAGCGGTATACAGGGATATGGGGGCGAG.